This T cell receptor (beta chain) was observed in a study of PD-L1 blockade in urothelial cancer. Spiking of synthetic TCR analog templates was performed in each PCR. The assay was immunoSEQ multiplex PCR, and TCRdb's table has in-frame clones only and misses some. This sample has about 95,000 clones, with around 90% found just once. Time point indicated: pretreatment peripheral blood. Losses at the gene ends were 3 bases for V and 4 bases for J; bases not matched to a gene: 6. CDR3 size: 16 residues. CDR1 and CDR2 from the germline V gene are KGHSH and LQKENI. V and J are TRBV18 and TRBJ1-2; 12 bases are shared with TRBD1. The sample was PBMCs, taken around atezolizumab (anti-PD-L1) treatment. The clonotype comes from a man aged 55 to 70 with urothelial cancer. The CDR3 region has the DNA TGTGCCAGCTCACCCGGGACAGGGGGCGTTTCCTATGGCTACACCTTC. Translating it yields CASSPGTGGVSYGYTF.